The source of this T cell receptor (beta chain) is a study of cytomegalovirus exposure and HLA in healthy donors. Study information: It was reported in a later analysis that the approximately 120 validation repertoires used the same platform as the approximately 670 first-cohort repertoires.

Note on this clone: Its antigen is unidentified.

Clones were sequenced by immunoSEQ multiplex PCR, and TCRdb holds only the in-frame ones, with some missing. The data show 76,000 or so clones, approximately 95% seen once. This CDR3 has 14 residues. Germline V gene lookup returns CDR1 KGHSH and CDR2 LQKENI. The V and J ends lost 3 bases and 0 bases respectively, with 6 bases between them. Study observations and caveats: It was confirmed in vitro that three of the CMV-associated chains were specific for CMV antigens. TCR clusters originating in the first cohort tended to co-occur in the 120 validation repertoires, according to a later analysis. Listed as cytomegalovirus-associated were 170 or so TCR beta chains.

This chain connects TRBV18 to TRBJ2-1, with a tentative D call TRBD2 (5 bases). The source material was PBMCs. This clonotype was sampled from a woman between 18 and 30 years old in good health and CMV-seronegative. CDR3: CASSPTNSYNEQFF. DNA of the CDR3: TGTGCCAGCTCACCGACTAACTCCTACAATGAGCAGTTCTTC.